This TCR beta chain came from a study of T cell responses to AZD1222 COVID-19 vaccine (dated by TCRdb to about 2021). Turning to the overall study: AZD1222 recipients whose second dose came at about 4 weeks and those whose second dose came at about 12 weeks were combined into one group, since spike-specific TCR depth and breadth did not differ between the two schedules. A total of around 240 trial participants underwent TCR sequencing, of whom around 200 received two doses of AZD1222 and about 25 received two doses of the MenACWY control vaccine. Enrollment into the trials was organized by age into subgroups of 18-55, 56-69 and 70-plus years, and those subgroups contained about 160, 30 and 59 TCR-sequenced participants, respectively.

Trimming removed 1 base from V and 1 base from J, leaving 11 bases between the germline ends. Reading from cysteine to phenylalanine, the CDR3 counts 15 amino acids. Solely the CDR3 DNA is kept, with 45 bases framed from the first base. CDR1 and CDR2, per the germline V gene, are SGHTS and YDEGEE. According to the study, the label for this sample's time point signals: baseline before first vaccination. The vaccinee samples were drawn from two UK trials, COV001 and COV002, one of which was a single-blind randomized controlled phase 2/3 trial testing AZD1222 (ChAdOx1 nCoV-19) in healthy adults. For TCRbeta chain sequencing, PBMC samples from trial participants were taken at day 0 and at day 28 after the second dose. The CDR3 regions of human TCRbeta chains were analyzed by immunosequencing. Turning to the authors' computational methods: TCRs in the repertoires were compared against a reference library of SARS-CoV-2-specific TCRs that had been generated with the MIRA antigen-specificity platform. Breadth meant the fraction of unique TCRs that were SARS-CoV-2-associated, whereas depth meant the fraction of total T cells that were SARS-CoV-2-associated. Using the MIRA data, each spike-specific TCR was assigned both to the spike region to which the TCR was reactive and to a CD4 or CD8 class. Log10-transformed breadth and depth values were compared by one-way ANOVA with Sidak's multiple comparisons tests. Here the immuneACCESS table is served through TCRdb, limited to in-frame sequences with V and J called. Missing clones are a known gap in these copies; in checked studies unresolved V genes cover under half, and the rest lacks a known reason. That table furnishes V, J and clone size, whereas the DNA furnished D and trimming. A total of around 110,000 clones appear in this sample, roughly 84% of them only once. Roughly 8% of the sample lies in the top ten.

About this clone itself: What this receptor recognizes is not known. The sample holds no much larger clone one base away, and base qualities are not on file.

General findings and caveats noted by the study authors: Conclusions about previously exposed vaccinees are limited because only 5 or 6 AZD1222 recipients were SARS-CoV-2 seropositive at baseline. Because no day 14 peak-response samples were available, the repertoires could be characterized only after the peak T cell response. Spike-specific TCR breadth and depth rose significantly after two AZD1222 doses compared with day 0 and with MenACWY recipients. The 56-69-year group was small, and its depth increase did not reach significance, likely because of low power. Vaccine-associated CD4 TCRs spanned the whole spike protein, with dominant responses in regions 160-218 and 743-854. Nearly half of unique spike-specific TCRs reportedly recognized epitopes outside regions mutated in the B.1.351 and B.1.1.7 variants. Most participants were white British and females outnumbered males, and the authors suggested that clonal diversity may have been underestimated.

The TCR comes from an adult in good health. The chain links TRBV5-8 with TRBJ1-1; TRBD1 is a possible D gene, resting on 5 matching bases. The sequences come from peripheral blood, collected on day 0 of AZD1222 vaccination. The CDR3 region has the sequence CASSLTGVANTEAFF. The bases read TGTGCCAGCAGCTTGACGGGGGTCGCGAACACTGAAGCTTTCTTT.